The subject of this entry is one TCR beta chain. The target of this receptor is not known. No base quality information exists; no much larger clone differs at one position. The data stem from a study of blood T cell repertoires in COVID-19 (dated by TCRdb to 2018 to 2020). About the study as a whole: Samples covering the acute and convalescent phases of COVID-19 were provided by collaborators in the United States, Italy and Spain. The material from the prospective study consisted of cDNA or gDNA derived from T cells, B-cell-depleted T cells, or PBMCs. Deeply sampled blood TCRbeta repertoires from subjects exposed to, actively infected with, or recovered from COVID-19 were included in the dataset. Nearly every sample came with metadata listing a de-identified subject ID, COVID-19 status, age in years and sex. The repertoires were made available in a free public database intended to serve as a resource for research on the immune response to SARS-CoV-2. The samples were drawn from the first 160 participants of the ongoing ImmuneRACE study and from roughly 1,300 subjects provided by 6 global collaborators. Where available, HLA class I and class II types were taken from metadata supplied by the sample provider and were not determined by assay-based typing. What the work shows at the level of the full study, not this receptor alone: How much clinical and demographic metadata was included differed by source and by participant, and the metadata was provided uncurated.

Trimming takes 3 bases off V and 4 bases off J; junction bases not matched to a gene: 8. The CDR1 and CDR2 encoded by the germline V gene are SGHRS and YFSETQ. From the cysteine up to the phenylalanine, the CDR3 has a length of 18 residues. The read is trimmed to its CDR3 DNA, 54 bases read in frame from base 1. Collaborating institutions collected whole blood in K2EDTA tubes following their own protocols. Collaborator samples were shipped for TCRbeta analysis as frozen whole blood, isolated PBMCs, or DNA extracted from either sample type. The immunoSEQ Assay, a bias-controlled multiplex PCR, was used to amplify TCRbeta CDR3 regions from genomic DNA. As for the authors' bioinformatics: Within the assay, amplification of reference gene primers was used to estimate how many nucleated cells each sample contained. Sequence reads were collapsed and filtered to measure the absolute abundance of every unique TCRbeta CDR3 rearrangement. For each sample, productive Simpson clonality was calculated as the square root of Simpson's diversity index over productive rearrangements. Imported from immuneACCESS, the table was reduced by TCRdb to in-frame sequences with V and J called. These copies leave out some clones; in studies compared against another copy, an unresolved V gene accounts for under half, and the cause of the remainder is not known. The DNA gave D and trimming, while V, J and clone size come from that table. The sample data list over 200,000 clones, and roughly 76% of these were observed just once. Roughly 5% of the sample is held by the ten biggest clonotypes.

This sequence was found in a human donor in a cohort sampled during active COVID-19. Specimen: peripheral blood. Here the chain combines TRBV5-1 and TRBJ2-2, with TRBD2 matching 14 junction bases. The CDR3 here reads CASSYSGTSGSGTGELFF. Here is the DNA: TGCGCCAGCAGCTACAGCGGGACTAGCGGGAGCGGCACCGGGGAGCTGTTTTTT. The CDR3 plus the reference TRBV5-1 and TRBJ2-2 genes for the other parts give the full variable domain: KAGVTQTPRYLIKTRGQQVTLSCSPISGHRSVSWYQQTPGQGLQFLFEYFSETQRNKGNFPGRFSGRQFSNSRSEMNVSTLELGDSALYLCASSYSGTSGSGTGELFFGEGSRLTVL.